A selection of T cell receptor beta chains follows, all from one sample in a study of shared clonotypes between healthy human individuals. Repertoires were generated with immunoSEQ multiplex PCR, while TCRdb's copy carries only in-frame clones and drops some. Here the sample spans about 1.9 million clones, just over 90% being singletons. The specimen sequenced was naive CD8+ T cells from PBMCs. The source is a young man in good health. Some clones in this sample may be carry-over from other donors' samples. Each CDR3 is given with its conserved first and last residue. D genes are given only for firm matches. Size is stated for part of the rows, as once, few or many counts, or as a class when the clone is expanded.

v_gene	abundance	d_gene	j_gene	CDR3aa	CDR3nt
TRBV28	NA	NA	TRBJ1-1	CASSFGIEAFF	TGTGCCAGCAGTTTTGGCATTGAAGCTTTCTTT
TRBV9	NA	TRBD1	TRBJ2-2	CASSVSRTGDPNTGELFF	TGTGCCAGCAGCGTATCCCGGACAGGGGATCCAAACACCGGGGAGCTGTTTTTT
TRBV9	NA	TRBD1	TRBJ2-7	CASSGGQGLYEQYF	TGTGCCAGCAGCGGTGGACAGGGACTCTACGAGCAGTACTTC
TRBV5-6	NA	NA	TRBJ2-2	CASSLGSRRELFF	TGTGCCAGCAGCTTGGGATCCAGGAGGGAGCTGTTTTTT
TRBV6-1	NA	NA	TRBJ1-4	CASEERGYEKLFF	TGTGCCTCCGAAGAAAGGGGATATGAAAAACTGTTTTTT
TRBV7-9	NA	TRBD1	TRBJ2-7	CASSPLPGQGAYEQYF	TGTGCCAGCAGCCCACTGCCCGGACAGGGGGCCTACGAGCAGTACTTC
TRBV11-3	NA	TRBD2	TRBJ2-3	CASSLVRLAGETDTQYF	TGTGCCAGCAGCTTAGTTCGACTAGCGGGAGAGACAGATACGCAGTATTTT
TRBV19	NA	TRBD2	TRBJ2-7	CASSISLAASYEQYF	TGTGCCAGTAGTATAAGCCTAGCGGCCTCCTACGAGCAGTACTTC
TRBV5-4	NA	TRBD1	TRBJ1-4	CASSLRQGPNEKLFF	TGTGCCAGCAGCCTTCGACAGGGCCCTAATGAAAAACTGTTTTTT
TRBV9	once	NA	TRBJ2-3	CASSPGQKDTQYF	TGTGCCAGCAGCCCAGGACAGAAAGATACGCAGTATTTT
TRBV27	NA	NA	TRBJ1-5	CASSLSGGGYSNQPQHF	TGTGCCAGCAGTTTATCTGGTGGAGGATATAGCAATCAGCCCCAGCATTTT
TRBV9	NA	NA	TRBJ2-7	CASSSDSYEQYF	TGTGCCAGCAGCTCTGACAGCTACGAGCAGTACTTC
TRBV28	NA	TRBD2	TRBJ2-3	CASSLRTSGSFGTDTQYF	TGTGCCAGCAGTTTAAGAACTAGCGGGAGCTTCGGGACAGATACGCAGTATTTT
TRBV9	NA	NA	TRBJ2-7	CASSVGGTQGEQYF	TGTGCCAGCAGCGTAGGGGGGACTCAGGGTGAGCAGTACTTC
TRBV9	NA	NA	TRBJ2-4	CASSPSDSGIQYF	TGTGCCAGCAGCCCCTCCGACTCCGGAATTCAGTACTTC
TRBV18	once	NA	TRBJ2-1	CASSPNRNEQFF	TGTGCCAGCTCACCAAATCGTAATGAGCAGTTCTTC
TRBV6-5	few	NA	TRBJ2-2	CASSYLPTGELFF	TGTGCCAGCAGTTACCTTCCCACCGGGGAGCTGTTTTTT
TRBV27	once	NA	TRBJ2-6	CASSPTESGANVLTF	TGTGCCAGCAGCCCCACAGAGTCTGGGGCCAACGTCCTGACTTTC
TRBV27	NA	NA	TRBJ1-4	CASSSRGAGRYEKLFF	TGTGCCAGCAGCTCCCGGGGGGCAGGGAGGTATGAAAAACTGTTTTTT
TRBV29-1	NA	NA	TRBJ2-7	CSVGQFTSYEQYF	TGCAGCGTTGGACAATTCACCTCCTACGAGCAGTACTTC
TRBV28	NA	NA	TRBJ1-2	CASSFGGVEAYTF	TGTGCCAGCAGTTTTGGAGGGGTTGAGGCCTACACCTTC
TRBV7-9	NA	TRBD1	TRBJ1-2	CASRGQGYGYTF	TGTGCCAGCAGGGGACAGGGGTACGGCTACACCTTC
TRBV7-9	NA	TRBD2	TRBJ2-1	CASSSGLAGGPYKNEQFF	TGTGCCAGCAGCTCCGGACTAGCGGGAGGGCCGTATAAGAATGAGCAGTTCTTC
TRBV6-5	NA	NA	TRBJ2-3	CASSFLEGLTDTQYF	TGTGCCAGCAGTTTCCTGGAGGGCCTCACAGATACGCAGTATTTT
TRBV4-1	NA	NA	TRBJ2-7	CASSQRVSKRVVEQYF	TGCGCCAGCAGCCAAAGGGTTAGTAAGAGGGTGGTCGAGCAGTACTTC
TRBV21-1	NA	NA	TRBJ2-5	CASSKYRGTFQETQYF	TGTGCCAGCAGCAAATATCGCGGTACCTTCCAAGAGACCCAGTACTTC
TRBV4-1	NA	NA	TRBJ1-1	CASSQDSREAFF	TGCGCCAGCAGCCAAGATTCGAGGGAAGCTTTCTTT
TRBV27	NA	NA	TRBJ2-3	CASSLEDGPTDTQYF	TGTGCCAGCAGTTTAGAGGACGGACCCACAGATACGCAGTATTTT
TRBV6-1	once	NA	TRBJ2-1	CASSEEGAGLSSYNEQFF	TGTGCCAGCAGTGAAGAGGGTGCGGGGTTAAGCTCCTACAATGAGCAGTTCTTC
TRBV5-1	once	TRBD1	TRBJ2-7	CASSVPGQGTEQYF	TGCGCCAGCAGCGTACCGGGACAGGGGACCGAGCAGTACTTC
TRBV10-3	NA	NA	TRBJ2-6	CAIMGVGGYNSGANVLTF	TGTGCCATCATGGGGGTTGGAGGGTATAACTCTGGGGCCAACGTCCTGACTTTC
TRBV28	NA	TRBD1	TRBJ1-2	CASSYGQGGYGYTF	TGTGCCAGCAGTTATGGTCAGGGGGGCTATGGCTACACCTTC
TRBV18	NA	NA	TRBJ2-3	CASSPSDQRVDTQYF	TGTGCCAGCTCACCATCGGATCAGCGCGTAGATACGCAGTATTTT
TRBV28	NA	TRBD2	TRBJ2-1	CASTDNGRGRYNEQFF	TGTGCCAGCACCGATAATGGGAGGGGCCGTTACAATGAGCAGTTCTTC
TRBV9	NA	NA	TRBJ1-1	CASSEGDTEAFF	TGTGCCAGCAGCGAGGGTGACACTGAAGCTTTCTTT
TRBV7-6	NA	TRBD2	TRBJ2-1	CASSPRLATGGNEQFF	TGTGCCAGCAGCCCTCGACTAGCGACTGGGGGCAATGAGCAGTTCTTC
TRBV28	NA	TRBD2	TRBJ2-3	CASSHGTSGTYTDTQYF	TGTGCCAGCAGCCACGGGACTAGCGGGACCTACACAGATACGCAGTATTTT
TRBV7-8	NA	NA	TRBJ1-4	CASSLARGAGEKLFF	TGTGCCAGCAGCTTAGCGCGAGGGGCCGGTGAAAAACTGTTTTTT
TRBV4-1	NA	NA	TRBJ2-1	CASSQVVNEQFF	TGCGCCAGCAGCCAGGTGGTCAATGAGCAGTTCTTC
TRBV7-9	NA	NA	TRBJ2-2	CASSPSEIGELFF	TGTGCCAGCAGCCCGAGTGAAATCGGGGAGCTGTTTTTT
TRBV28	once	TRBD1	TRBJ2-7	CASSLARDRNSYEQYF	TGTGCCAGCAGTTTAGCCCGGGACAGAAACTCCTACGAGCAGTACTTC
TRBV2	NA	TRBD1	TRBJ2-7	CASSTRGTGVLRQYF	TGTGCCAGCAGCACACGCGGGACAGGGGTGCTTCGGCAGTACTTC
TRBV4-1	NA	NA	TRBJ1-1	CASSQESFKAEAFF	TGCGCCAGCAGCCAAGAATCGTTTAAGGCTGAAGCTTTCTTT
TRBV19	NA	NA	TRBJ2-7	CASSIIHRDYEQYF	TGTGCCAGTAGTATAATTCACAGGGACTACGAGCAGTACTTC
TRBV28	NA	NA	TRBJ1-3	CASSSDGYTIYF	TGTGCCAGCAGTTCCGACGGCTACACCATATATTTT
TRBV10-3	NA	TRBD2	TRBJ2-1	CAISEQREGAYNEQFF	TGTGCCATCAGTGAACAGCGGGAGGGCGCCTACAATGAGCAGTTCTTC
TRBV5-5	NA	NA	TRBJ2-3	CASSLLAPAGDTQYF	TGTGCCAGCAGCTTACTAGCTCCCGCGGGAGATACGCAGTATTTT
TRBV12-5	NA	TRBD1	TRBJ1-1	CASGPTNRGSEAFF	TGTGCTAGTGGGCCTACAAACAGGGGTTCTGAAGCTTTCTTT
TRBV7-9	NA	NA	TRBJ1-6	CASRTSGTNNSPLHF	TGTGCCAGCAGAACTTCGGGGACAAATAATTCACCCCTCCACTTT
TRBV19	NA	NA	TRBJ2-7	CASSIGLTSYEQYF	TGTGCCAGTAGTATAGGACTGACATCCTACGAGCAGTACTTC
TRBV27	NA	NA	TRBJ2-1	CASSLGHEQFF	TGTGCCAGCAGTTTAGGTCATGAGCAGTTCTTC
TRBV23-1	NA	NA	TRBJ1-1	CASSQNRFRFEAFF	TGCGCCAGCAGTCAAAACAGATTCCGTTTTGAAGCTTTCTTT
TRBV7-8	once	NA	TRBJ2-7	CASSLAEIQYEQYF	TGTGCCAGCAGCTTAGCGGAGATTCAATACGAGCAGTACTTC
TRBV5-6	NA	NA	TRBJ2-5	CASSSDWVSETQYF	TGTGCCAGCAGCTCCGACTGGGTTTCCGAGACCCAGTACTTC
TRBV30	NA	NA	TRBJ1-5	CAWTPGQFNQPQHF	TGTGCCTGGACACCTGGACAGTTCAATCAGCCCCAGCATTTT
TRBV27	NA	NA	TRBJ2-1	CASSTYNEQFF	TGTGCCAGCAGCACCTACAATGAGCAGTTCTTC
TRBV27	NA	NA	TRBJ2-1	CASSFWGDEQFF	TGTGCCAGCAGTTTTTGGGGGGATGAGCAGTTCTTC